This TCR beta chain appears in the sequencing data of a study of radiotherapy plus CTLA-4 blockade in lung cancer. General study results and limits: Following radiotherapy plus ipilimumab, tumor-derived TCR clones expanded in the blood.

In chemo-refractory metastatic non-small-cell lung cancer, patients got ipilimumab CTLA-4 blockade together with focal radiation. Germline V gives CDR1 MNHEY, CDR2 SVGAGI. The CDR3 sequence is 14 residues long. To note about this clone: Its target is unknown.

The assay was immunoSEQ multiplex PCR, and TCRdb's table has in-frame clones only and misses some. This sample has tens of thousands of clones, with 72% found just once. This TCR was sampled from a human donor with non-small cell lung cancer that progressed on radiotherapy plus ipilimumab. The specimen was peripheral blood, collected from a patient treated with radiotherapy plus ipilimumab. The chain couples TRBV6-5 to TRBJ1-6; 8 bases agree with TRBD1. The CDR3 spells CATHPPGGLSPLHF. Here the CDR3 DNA reads TGTGCTACCCATCCTCCAGGGGGCCTTTCACCCCTCCACTTT.